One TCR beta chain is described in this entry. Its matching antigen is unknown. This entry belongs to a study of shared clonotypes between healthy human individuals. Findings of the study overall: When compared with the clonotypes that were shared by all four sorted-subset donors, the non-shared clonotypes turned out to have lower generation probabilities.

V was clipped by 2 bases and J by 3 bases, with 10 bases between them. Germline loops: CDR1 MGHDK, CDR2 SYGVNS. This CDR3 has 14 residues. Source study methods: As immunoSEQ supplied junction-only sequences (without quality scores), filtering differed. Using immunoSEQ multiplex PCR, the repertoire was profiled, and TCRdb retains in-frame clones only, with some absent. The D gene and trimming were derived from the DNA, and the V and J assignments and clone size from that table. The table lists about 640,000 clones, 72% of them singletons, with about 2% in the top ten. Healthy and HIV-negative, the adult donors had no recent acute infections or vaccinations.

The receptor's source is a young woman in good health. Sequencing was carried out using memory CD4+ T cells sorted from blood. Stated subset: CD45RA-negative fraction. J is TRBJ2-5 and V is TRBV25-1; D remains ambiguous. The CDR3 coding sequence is TGTGCCAGCAGTGAAAGGAAAGGGAAAGAGACCCAGTACTTC. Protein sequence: CASSERKGKETQYF.